Presented here are 16 T cell receptor beta chains from one specimen sequenced in a study of blood T cell repertoires in COVID-19. Sequenced by immunoSEQ multiplex PCR; TCRdb stores in-frame clones only, minus some. Found here are 150,000 to 200,000 clones, 75% to 90% of them singletons; the top ten hold about 7.1%. The sequencing sample was made of peripheral blood. The receptors stem from a woman in her seventies with COVID-19, enrolled during active disease.

This sequence joins TRBV7-2 and TRBJ2-1; 10 bases are a match to TRBD1. The CDR3 sequence is 16 residues long. The germline V gene has CDR1 SGHTA and CDR2 FQGNSA. V dropped 0 bases and J dropped 5; count of bases not matched to a gene: 4. The CDR3 DNA follows: TGTGCCAGCAGCTTAGCGCCGGGACAGGGGAACAATGAGCAGTTCTTC. Translation gives CASSLAPGQGNNEQFF.

CDR3 loop: CASSSTGLEEKLFF. Here the CDR3 DNA reads TGTGCCAGCTCATCGACAGGGTTAGAGGAAAAACTGTTTTTT. The chain recombines TRBV18 with TRBJ1-4; 7 bases map to TRBD1. The CDR3 totals 14 residues. J lost 8 bases, V lost 5 bases, and 8 bases had no gene match. The germline V gene has CDR1 KGHSH and CDR2 LQKENI.

This chain connects TRBV6-5 to TRBJ2-7; the match to TRBD2 covers 13 bases. The CDR3 loop spans 15 amino acids. V was clipped by 7 bases and J by 2 bases; unmatched bases: 5. Germline assignment: CDR1 MNHEY and CDR2 SVGAGI. CDR3 amino acids: CASNTGTSGTYEQYF. CDR3 DNA sequence: TGTGCCAGCAATACCGGGACTAGCGGGACCTACGAGCAGTACTTC.

Notes on this clone: The same CDR3 is also encoded by other DNA sequences in this sample. V gene TRBV18 combines with J gene TRBJ1-2, with a tentative D call TRBD1 (6 bases). V shed 6 bases and J shed 2 bases, with 10 bases lying between them. Germline-derived CDR1 and CDR2 are KGHSH and LQKENI. The CDR3 runs to 13 residues. In nucleotides, the CDR3 is TGTGCCAGCTCGCCTGACAGGAACTATGGCTACACCTTC. Protein: CASSPDRNYGYTF.

The chain combines TRBV9 with TRBJ1-6; D not resolved. Between the trimmed V and J ends, which lost 3 bases and 7 bases, there was a span of 14 bases. CDR3 size: 15 residues. CDR1 and CDR2 (germline): SGDLS, YYNGEE. CDR3 residues: CASSASWGGNSPLHF. CDR3 DNA sequence: TGTGCCAGCAGCGCATCTTGGGGAGGGAATTCACCCCTCCACTTT.

The chain uses TRBV30 and TRBJ1-5; 10 bases match TRBD1. The CDR3 consists of 17 residues. Trimming took 0 bases from V and 0 from J; bases not matched to a gene: 5. Germline CDR1 reads GTSNPN; CDR2 reads SVGIG (reference sequence). The CDR3 is CAWSVRQGANSNQPQHF. Here the CDR3 DNA reads TGTGCCTGGAGTGTAAGACAGGGGGCGAATAGCAATCAGCCCCAGCATTTT.

The chain is built from TRBV10-1 and TRBJ2-1, with 12 positions matching TRBD2. This CDR3 has 14 residues. V lost 2 bases, J lost 10 bases, and 3 bases stayed unmatched. The germline V gene has CDR1 WNHNN and CDR2 SYGVQD (reference sequence). CDR3: CASSENGLAGEQFF. CDR3 DNA: TGCGCCAGCAGTGAGAACGGACTAGCGGGAGAGCAGTTCTTC.

The chain is built from TRBV11-2 and TRBJ2-3; D gene uncertain. CDR3 size: 15 residues. V gave up 2 bases and J gave up 5 bases, with 14 bases separating them. Germline V gives CDR1 SGHAT, CDR2 FQNNGV. CDR3 coding DNA: TGTGCCAGCAGCTTAATGGTGGGCCCCGAAGATACGCAGTATTTT. Translating it yields CASSLMVGPEDTQYF.

The rearrangement joins TRBV4-1 to TRBJ2-7; D is perhaps TRBD2 (5 bases). The length of the CDR3 is 14 residues. The germline CDR1 and CDR2 sequences are MGHRA and YSYEKL. V lost 8 bases and J 4 bases, leaving 18 bases between the germline ends. CDR3 residues: CASAEPGIGYEQYF. CDR3 nucleotides: TGCGCCAGCGCCGAGCCGGGGATTGGATACGAGCAGTACTTC.

In its sample, this clone was seen once. The V call is TRBV6-2 or TRBV6-3, the J call TRBJ1-1, with D perhaps matching TRBD1 (6 bases). Deletions cut 2 bases from V and 1 base from J, with 8 bases between. Germline-derived CDR1 and CDR2 are MNHEY and SVGEGT. There are 14 residues in the CDR3. CDR3 loop: CASSYVGQNTEAFF. In DNA form, the CDR3 reads TGTGCCAGCAGTTACGTGGGACAGAACACTGAAGCTTTCTTT.

This sequence joins TRBV19 and TRBJ1-5; the match to TRBD1 covers 9 bases. Germline CDR1 and CDR2: LNHDA and SQIVND (reference sequence). V trimming: 3 bases; J trimming: 6 bases; junction bases outside the gene matches: 3. CDR3 length: 14 amino acids. CDR3 sequence reads: CASSIRQGGQPQHF. CDR3 sequence (DNA): TGTGCCAGTAGTATTAGACAGGGGGGTCAGCCCCAGCATTTT.

This clone was recorded a few times. Mismatch with germline at one junction end may stem from a read error. The J gene is TRBJ1-2, the V gene TRBV7-9; perhaps TRBD1 as D (6 bases). Per the germline V gene, CDR1 is SEHNR and CDR2 is FQNEAQ (reference sequence). This CDR3 is 11 amino acids long. CDR3 sequence (DNA): TGTGCCAGCAGCTGGGGGCCGACACCTTCCTTC. It specifies CASSWGPTPSF.

This clone has just a few counts. In DNA form, the CDR3 reads TGTGCCACCTTAGCGGGGGTAAACAATGAGCAGTTCTTC. The encoded protein is CATLAGVNNEQFF. The V and J genes are TRBV6-5 and TRBJ2-1; 9 bases are a match to TRBD2. From germline, CDR1 is MNHEY and CDR2 SVGAGI. After removal of 10 bases from V and 5 bases from J, the junction contained 6 bases not matched to a gene. CDR3 length equals 13 residues.

The J gene is TRBJ1-4, the V gene TRBV19; TRBD1 is a possible D gene (5 bases). The ends were cut back, 9 bases at V and 7 bases at J, with 18 bases in the middle. This CDR3 is built from 14 residues. The germline V gene has CDR1 LNHDA and CDR2 SQIVND (reference sequence). DNA of the CDR3: TGTGCCAGCCGCAGGAGGGACGAGGGTGAAAAACTGTTTTTT. Translation: CASRRRDEGEKLFF.

The chain combines TRBV7-9 with TRBJ2-7; D is possibly TRBD2 (7 bases). Trimming stripped 2 bases from V and 3 bases from J, with 17 bases between. Germline V gene sequence: CDR1 SEHNR, CDR2 FQNEAQ (reference sequence). CDR3 length: 16 residues. CDR3 protein: CASSLWGKGDYYEQYF. Written as DNA, the CDR3 is TGTGCCAGCAGCTTATGGGGTAAGGGGGACTACTACGAGCAGTACTTC. The complete variable domain, with remaining parts taken from reference TRBV7-9 and TRBJ2-7, reads DTGVSQNPRHKITKRGQNVTFRCDPISEHNRLYWYRQTLGQGPEFLTYFQNEAQLEKSRLLSDRFSAERPKGSFSTLEIQRTEQGDSAMYLCASSLWGKGDYYEQYFGPGTRLTVT.

The chain uses TRBV25-1 and TRBJ2-5; a weak D match, TRBD1 (6 bases). Between the trimmed V and J ends, which lost 9 bases and 9 bases, there was a span of 17 bases. This CDR3 region has 12 residues. Germline CDR1 and CDR2: MGHDK and SYGVNS. The chain's CDR3 is CARGASVGAQYF. The CDR3 DNA reads TGTGCCAGGGGGGCCTCTGTAGGGGCCCAGTACTTC.